The 29 T cell receptor beta chains below come from one sample, sequenced in a study of vaccination effects on CD4 cells after COVID-19. Assay: immunoSEQ multiplex PCR; the TCRdb copy retains only in-frame clones and omits some. The data show about 61,000 clones, 81% seen once. For these TCRs, the target antigens are not known. ViraFEST used viral peptide pools to expand antigen-specific CD4+ T cells before sequencing. CD4+ T cells were isolated after less than 13 days of culture. Sequences were derived from CD4+ T cells from PBMCs cultured with HCoV-229E spike peptides, sampled before COVID-19 vaccination. These receptors were collected from a human donor who received a COVID-19 vaccine.

The V gene is TRBV7-3, the J gene TRBJ2-5; D is possibly TRBD1 (5 bases). The CDR3 consists of 12 residues. Trimming left V 5 bases short and J 9 bases short, with 13 bases between. Germline V gene sequence: CDR1 SGHTA, CDR2 FQGTGA. This chain's CDR3 is CASSPQGGPQYF. Written as DNA, the CDR3 is TGTGCCAGCAGCCCCCAGGGCGGCCCCCAGTACTTC.

The V gene is TRBV18, the J gene TRBJ1-5, with TRBD1 matching over 9 bases. The CDR3 spans 15 residues. The germline CDR1 and CDR2 sequences are KGHSH and LQKENI. After removal of 4 bases from V and 2 bases from J, the junction contained 3 bases not matched to a gene. CDR3 amino acids: CASSRRTGGNQPQHF. The CDR3 nucleotides read TGTGCCAGCTCACGGAGGACAGGGGGCAATCAGCCCCAGCATTTT.

The chain couples TRBV2 to TRBJ2-2; 7 bases match TRBD1. The ends lost 8 bases at V and 1 base at J; junction bases unmatched: 4. Germline-derived CDR1 and CDR2 are SNHLY and FYNNEI. CDR3 length: 14 amino acids. CDR3 DNA: TGTGCCAGCGGAACAGGGGAGAACACCGGGGAGCTGTTTTTT. Translation: CASGTGENTGELFF.

This clone was seen more than once but under ten times. The V call is TRBV4-1, the J call TRBJ1-3; 7 nucleotides align to TRBD1. CDR3 length: 17 amino acids. The ends lost 1 base at V and 0 bases at J; junction bases unmatched: 6. Germline CDR1 is MGHRA and CDR2 is YSYEKL. The DNA of the CDR3 is TGCGCCAGCAGCCAAGTGGCTCAGGGGGACTCTGGAAACACCATATATTTT. It codes for CASSQVAQGDSGNTIYF.

The CDR3 DNA sequence: TGTGCCAGCTCACTGGGGACCGGAACAGATACGCAGTATTTT. It translates to CASSLGTGTDTQYF. The chain uses TRBV18 and TRBJ2-3, with D perhaps TRBD1 or TRBD2 (5 bases each). Germline CDR1 reads KGHSH; CDR2 reads LQKENI. This CDR3 comprises 14 residues. Trimming took off 4 bases at V and 3 bases at J, with 11 bases between the two ends.

The gene calls are TRBV9 and TRBJ2-5; 9 bases are a match to TRBD1. This CDR3 has 14 amino acids. Germline V gene lookup returns CDR1 SGDLS and CDR2 YYNGEE. J gave up 3 bases and V 4 bases, and 4 bases lay outside the gene matches. Here the CDR3 reads CASSPRTGEETQYF. CDR3 DNA: TGTGCCAGCAGCCCAAGGACAGGGGAAGAGACCCAGTACTTC. The full variable domain, completed using reference TRBV9 and TRBJ2-5, is DSGVTQTPKHLITATGQRVTLRCSPRSGDLSVYWYQQSLDQGLQFLIQYYNGEERAKGNILERFSAQQFPDLHSELNLSSLELGDSALYFCASSPRTGEETQYFGPGTRLLVL.

The V call is TRBV6-6, the J call TRBJ2-2; a possible D gene is TRBD1 (8 bases). Looked up from germline, CDR1 is MNHNY and CDR2 is SVGAGI (reference sequence). The germline V and J ends were trimmed by 5 bases and 0 bases, with 16 bases remaining between them. The CDR3 consists of 17 residues. The CDR3 sequence is CASSPRGGQANTGELFF. Written as DNA, the CDR3 is TGTGCCAGCAGTCCTAGGGGGGGACAGGCGAACACCGGGGAGCTGTTTTTT.

CDR3 coding DNA: TGTGCCAGCACGGGGGGAGGCTACAATGAGCAGTTCTTC. This translates into CASTGGGYNEQFF. The chain joins TRBV28 to TRBJ2-1; 7 positions match TRBD2. Germline V gives CDR1 MDHEN, CDR2 SYDVKM. The trim removed 7 bases at V and 3 bases at J, leaving 3 bases unmatched. This CDR3 comprises 13 residues.

CDR3: CASSHAGTNYNEQFF. In DNA form, the CDR3 reads TGTGCCAGCAGCCACGCCGGGACTAACTACAATGAGCAGTTCTTC. The V call is TRBV5-4, the J call TRBJ2-1, with 7 bases matching TRBD2. The length of the CDR3 is 15 residues. CDR1 and CDR2 (germline): SGHNT, YYREEE (reference sequence). Trimming took 4 bases from V and 3 from J; bases not matched to a gene: 7.

V is TRBV20-1 and J is TRBJ2-3, with TRBD1 matching over 10 bases. CDR3 length: 14 residues. Per germline, CDR1 DFQATT and CDR2 SNEGSKA (reference sequence). Germline trimming cut 4 bases from V and 4 bases from J; bases unmatched to any gene: 5. The CDR3 coding sequence is TGCAGTGCTATTGACAGGGGGCAGGCAGATACGCAGTATTTT. As protein: CSAIDRGQADTQYF.

V is TRBV5-1 and J is TRBJ2-1; 10 nucleotides align to TRBD1. V lost 4 bases, J lost 8 bases, and 12 bases stayed unmatched. Germline assignment: CDR1 SGHRS and CDR2 YFSETQ. The CDR3 extends over 16 amino acids. Written as DNA, the CDR3 is TGCGCCAGCAGCACTAAGGACAGGGGGGGAGGAGATGAGCAGTTCTTC. The encoded protein is CASSTKDRGGGDEQFF.

This clone was counted once. V is TRBV7-3 and J is TRBJ2-1, with D possibly matching TRBD2 (6 bases). The V gene's germline CDR1 is SGHTA and CDR2 FQGTGA. This CDR3 has 16 amino acids. V was pared by 1 base and J by 0 bases, with 10 bases between. The CDR3 is CASSLNAGSSYNEQFF. The CDR3 region has the DNA TGTGCCAGCAGCTTAAACGCGGGGAGCTCCTACAATGAGCAGTTCTTC.

J is TRBJ1-2 and V is TRBV7-2; D gene uncertain. Trimming stripped 4 bases from V and 4 bases from J, with 19 bases between. There are 16 residues in the CDR3. The germline CDR1 and CDR2 sequences are SGHTA and FQGNSA. The CDR3 loop reads CASSSSLGATTYGYTF. CDR3 nucleotides: TGTGCCAGCAGCTCCTCCTTGGGAGCTACTACCTATGGCTACACCTTC.

The gene calls are TRBV24-1 and TRBJ1-5; D not resolved. V was clipped by 0 bases and J by 3 bases, with 5 bases between them. There are 14 residues in the CDR3. CDR1 and CDR2 (germline): KGHDR, SFDVKD. CDR3 sequence reads: CATSDLDSNQPQHF. In DNA, the CDR3 is TGTGCCACCAGTGATTTGGATTCCAATCAGCCCCAGCATTTT.

J is TRBJ2-5 and V is TRBV9; weak D call: TRBD2 (7 bases). V lost 5 bases and J lost 7, with 21 bases in between. CDR1 is SGDLS, CDR2 YYNGEE, per germline. This CDR3 is built from 15 residues. CDR3 coding DNA: TGTGCCAGCAGTTACCAGCTAGGGGGGGATTCGACCCAGTACTTC. Residues: CASSYQLGGDSTQYF.

The chain carries TRBV6-6 and TRBJ2-1; either TRBD1 or TRBD2 may supply D (6 bases each). The CDR3 consists of 12 residues. V was shortened by 2 bases and J by 12 bases, with 11 bases between the two germline ends. CDR1 and CDR2 from the germline V gene are MNHNY and SVGAGI (reference sequence). The CDR3 DNA is TGTGCCAGCAGTTACGGGGGGCGCGGGCAGTTCTTC. Residues: CASSYGGRGQFF.

V and J are TRBV10-1 and TRBJ2-3, with D possibly being TRBD2 (5 bases). V was clipped by 5 bases and J by 10 bases, with 13 bases between them. The V gene's germline CDR1 is WNHNN and CDR2 SYGVQD (reference sequence). The CDR3 spans 12 residues. The CDR3, as DNA: TGCGCCAGCAGTATGGGCCCGAGGGCGCAGTATTTT. This codes for CASSMGPRAQYF.

The table lists this clone with a few counts. The chain recombines TRBV7-2 with TRBJ2-3; D is perhaps TRBD2 (5 bases). The V and J ends lost 2 bases and 2 bases respectively, with 8 bases between them. The CDR3 totals 14 residues. CDR1 is SGHTA and CDR2 is FQGNSA in the germline V gene. The CDR3 loop reads CASSLNGVTDTQYF. Written as DNA, the CDR3 is TGTGCCAGCAGCTTAAACGGGGTCACAGATACGCAGTATTTT.

The J gene is TRBJ2-2, the V gene TRBV4-1, with TRBD2 matching over 13 bases. Germline V gene sequence: CDR1 MGHRA, CDR2 YSYEKL. Trimming removed 6 bases from V and 4 bases from J; junction bases left unmatched: 11. The CDR3 length is 18 residues. The CDR3, as DNA: TGCGCCAGCAGGGCACCCGGGACTAGCGGGACCGGCACCGGGGAGCTGTTTTTT. It is translated as CASRAPGTSGTGTGELFF.

The chain employs TRBV7-3 and TRBJ2-3; TRBD2 might be the D (5 bases). V lost 0 bases and J lost 4, with 8 bases in between. The V gene's germline CDR1 is SGHTA and CDR2 FQGTGA. The CDR3 length is 14 residues. The DNA of the CDR3 is TGTGCCAGCAGCTTAACGCAGGAGGCAGATACGCAGTATTTT. Translating gives CASSLTQEADTQYF.

The chain recombines TRBV3-1 (or the pseudogene TRBV3-2) with TRBJ2-1, with 16 nucleotides matching TRBD2. Unmatched junction bases numbered 9, after V lost 10 bases and J lost 0 bases. The germline CDR1 and CDR2 sequences are LGHDT and YNNKEL (reference sequence). The CDR3 length is 18 residues. CDR3 residues: CATPGLAGGTSSYNEQFF. As DNA, the CDR3 is TGTGCCACCCCGGGACTAGCGGGGGGGACAAGCTCCTACAATGAGCAGTTCTTC.

This chain uses TRBV2 with TRBJ1-5, with TRBD1 identical over 7 bases. There are 14 residues in the CDR3. Germline V gene data show CDR1 as SNHLY and CDR2 as FYNNEI. The V gene end was trimmed by 9 bases and the J gene end by 7 bases; junction bases not matched to a gene: 12. CDR3 loop: CARGTGVDRQPQHF. CDR3 DNA: TGTGCCAGAGGTACAGGGGTCGATCGACAGCCCCAGCATTTT.

The chain is built from TRBV29-1 and TRBJ1-4, with D uncertain. CDR3 length equals 11 residues. The V and J ends lost 7 bases and 8 bases respectively, with 11 bases between them. Germline values: CDR1 SQVTM, CDR2 ANQGSEA. The CDR3 loop reads CSEQVGEKLFF. The DNA of the CDR3 is TGCAGCGAGCAGGTGGGGGAAAAACTGTTTTTT.

The V call is TRBV6-6, the J call TRBJ1-2; 12 positions agree with TRBD1. This CDR3 region has 13 residues. CDR1 is MNHNY, CDR2 SVGAGI, per germline (reference sequence). The trim removed 2 bases at V and 8 bases at J, leaving 0 bases unmatched. CDR3 sequence: CASSYGTGGGYTF. The CDR3 DNA is TGTGCCAGCAGTTACGGGACAGGGGGCGGCTACACCTTC.

The rearrangement joins TRBV9 to TRBJ2-6, with D uncertain. The CDR3 contains 16 residues. Per the germline V gene, CDR1 is SGDLS and CDR2 is YYNGEE. Trimming pared 1 base from V and 0 bases from J, leaving 8 bases between. CDR3 in amino acids: CASSVLGSSGANVLTF. The CDR3 coding sequence is TGTGCCAGCAGCGTACTGGGAAGCTCTGGGGCCAACGTCCTGACTTTC.

This clone occurred a few times. This rearrangement joins TRBV29-1 to TRBJ1-1, with 7 bases matching TRBD1. Losses at the gene ends were 6 bases for V and 0 bases for J; bases not matched to a gene: 4. There are 13 residues in the CDR3. CDR1 and CDR2 from the germline V gene are SQVTM and ANQGSEA. The CDR3 loop is CSVEGQLNTEAFF. Here the CDR3 DNA reads TGCAGCGTGGAGGGACAGTTGAACACTGAAGCTTTCTTT.

V and J are TRBV12-5 and TRBJ1-5; D unresolved. Germline V gene lookup returns CDR1 LGHNT and CDR2 FRNRAP. The germline V and J ends were trimmed by 0 bases and 10 bases, with 25 bases remaining between them. CDR3 length: 18 amino acids. The DNA for the CDR3 is TGTGCTAGTGGTTTGGTTAGGCAAGGTGGCCACCGAACTAATCCCCAGCATTTT. The encoded protein is CASGLVRQGGHRTNPQHF.

The chain couples TRBV6-5 to TRBJ1-5; 9 nucleotides align to TRBD1. V trimming: 6 bases; J trimming: 7 bases; junction bases outside the gene matches: 7. Germline CDR1 MNHEY, CDR2 SVGAGI. The CDR3 is 14 amino acids. The CDR3 coding sequence is TGTGCCAGCAGGGGGACAGGGTATTCCCAGCCCCAGCATTTT. Residues: CASRGTGYSQPQHF.

The chain uses TRBV25-1 and TRBJ1-1; D is ambiguous. Trimming took 2 bases from V and 7 from J, leaving 5 bases between them. The CDR3 is 11 amino acids. CDR1 MGHDK and CDR2 SYGVNS come from the germline V gene. CDR3 sequence (DNA): TGTGCCAGCAGTGAACGGAGTGAAGCTTTCTTT. This gives the protein CASSERSEAFF. The full variable domain, rest sourced from reference TRBV25-1 and TRBJ1-1, is EADIYQTPRYLVIGTGKKITLECSQTMGHDKMYWYQQDPGMELHLIHYSYGVNSTEKGDLSSESTVSRIRTEHFPLTLESARPSHTSQYLCASSERSEAFFGQGTRLTVV.